A single sample is the source of the 5 T cell receptor beta chains below, sequenced in a study of low-dose radiotherapy and immunotherapy resistance in tumors. Covering alpha and beta chains, TRAV- and TRBV-specific primers were used for the first-strand cDNA. The authors ran 15 to 20 PCR cycles to amplify TCRs with a constant-region primer and V-primer adapter. TCRdb redid the calling of the reads with MiXCR, one entry per CDR3 protein. The sample carries 9,500 to 14,000 distinct CDR3 sequences, roughly two thirds recorded once. These receptors all come from a human donor with advanced metastatic prostate, ovarian, gallbladder or colorectal cancer (not recorded which). This table probably holds off-target reads from a library built for another chain.

The chain is built from TRBV9 and TRBJ2-7; D is ambiguous. Germline-derived CDR1 and CDR2 are SGDLS and YYNGEE. This CDR3 has 14 amino acids. V dropped 1 base and J dropped 2 bases, with 10 bases sitting between them. The CDR3, as DNA: TGTGCCAGCAGCGTAAGTCACGGAACCTACGAGCAGTACTTC. Translated, it gives CASSVSHGTYEQYF. Supplemented by reference TRBV9 and TRBJ2-7, the full variable domain reads DSGVTQTPKHLITATGQRVTLRCSPRSGDLSVYWYQQSLDQGLQFLIQYYNGEERAKGNILERFSAQQFPDLHSELNLSSLELGDSALYFCASSVSHGTYEQYFGPGTRLTVT.

The V gene is TRBV2, the J gene TRBJ2-1, with D tentatively TRBD2 (7 bases). The V gene's germline CDR1 is SNHLY and CDR2 FYNNEI. The CDR3 runs to 15 residues. V was clipped by 2 bases and J by 6 bases, with 14 bases between them. DNA for the CDR3: TGTGCCAGCAGTGAAAGGGGGGGGCACCGCAATGAGCAGTTCTTC. Protein product: CASSERGGHRNEQFF. The complete variable domain, with remaining parts taken from reference TRBV2 and TRBJ2-1, reads EPEVTQTPSHQVTQMGQEVILRCVPISNHLYFYWYRQILGQKVEFLVSFYNNEISEKSEIFDDQFSVERPDGSNFTLKIRSTKLEDSAMYFCASSERGGHRNEQFFGPGTRLTVL.

The rearrangement uses TRBV19 and TRBJ1-4; D is uncertain. The germline V and J ends were trimmed by 4 bases and 0 bases, with 9 bases remaining between them. The germline CDR1 and CDR2 sequences are LNHDA and SQIVND (reference sequence). The CDR3 contains 15 residues. CDR3 in DNA: TGTGCCAGTAGTAGTAGGGTCTCAACTAATGAAAAACTGTTTTTT. Its protein product is CASSSRVSTNEKLFF.

This chain connects TRBV24-1 to TRBJ2-7, with 7 positions matching TRBD2. The J segment lost 5 bases and the V segment lost 2 bases, leaving 11 bases of the junction unmatched. Per the germline V gene, CDR1 is KGHDR and CDR2 is SFDVKD. The CDR3 covers 16 residues. The CDR3 sequence: CATSDSQGGFADEQYF. CDR3 DNA sequence: TGTGCCACCAGTGATTCTCAGGGAGGGTTTGCGGACGAGCAGTACTTC.

This sequence joins TRBV19 and TRBJ2-2; 12 bases fit TRBD1. Germline loops: CDR1 LNHDA, CDR2 SQIVND (reference sequence). CDR3 length: 14 residues. Trimming removed 8 bases from V and 6 bases from J; junction bases left unmatched: 4. CDR3 loop: CASSGTGGPGELFF. The CDR3 nucleotides read TGTGCCAGTTCCGGGACAGGGGGCCCCGGGGAGCTGTTTTTT.